This T cell receptor beta chain appears in the sequencing data of a study of T-cell reconstitution after alpha-beta-depleted transplantation in children. Study-wide findings and caveats: As was reported, about two months after transplant, alpha-beta T cells came from several hundred expanded graft clones.

TCRbeta library construction was performed incorporating unique molecular identifiers. Via MiXCR, TCRdb re-called the PCR reads, giving one row per CDR3 protein. Of approximately 230,000 distinct CDR3 sequences listed, 20% to 30% were seen once; the top ten hold about 5%. Trimming removed 5 bases from V and 0 bases from J; junction bases left unmatched: 2. The CDR3 covers 15 residues. CDR1 and CDR2 (germline): SGHRS, YFSETQ. As for this clonotype: Its antigen is not known.

This chain joins TRBV5-1 and TRBJ2-2; TRBD2 matches at 9 bases. The sequenced sample was PBMCs, mostly from graft donor cells, obtained 360 days after TCRalphabeta/CD19-depleted stem cell transplant. This receptor was obtained from a female patient aged 2-9 years who had a stem cell transplant for congenital amegakaryocytic thrombocytopenia, so the T cells may come from the graft donor. The CDR3 protein is CASRRTSANTGELFF. CDR3 in DNA: TGCGCCAGCAGAAGGACTAGCGCGAACACCGGGGAGCTGTTTTTT.